The 4 T cell receptor beta chains below all came from one sample that was sequenced in a study of Tregs in tolerant kidney transplant recipients. Here immunoSEQ multiplex PCR was the method, and the copy in TCRdb shows in-frame clones only, minus some. Of fewer than 80,000 clones in the sample, roughly nine tenths were seen once. The sequenced sample was CD4+ T cells from blood, obtained before the transplant. These receptors were taken from a human donor who received a combined kidney and bone marrow transplant.

The rearrangement uses TRBV5-1 and TRBJ2-7; maybe TRBD1 (6 bases). CDR3 length equals 12 residues. Trimming removed 0 bases from V and 5 bases from J, with 6 bases in between. The V gene's germline CDR1 is SGHRS and CDR2 YFSETQ. CDR3 sequence: CASSLAGDEQYF. CDR3 bases: TGCGCCAGCAGCTTGGCAGGGGACGAGCAGTACTTC.

The chain is built from TRBV6-5 and TRBJ2-7, with D perhaps TRBD2 (5 bases). The germline V and J ends were trimmed by 2 bases and 4 bases, with 12 bases remaining between them. CDR1 and CDR2 from the germline V gene are MNHEY and SVGAGI. This CDR3 is built from 14 residues. This chain's CDR3 is CASSYAGGKYEQYF. The CDR3, as DNA: TGTGCCAGCAGTTACGCGGGCGGAAAATACGAGCAGTACTTC.

The rearrangement joins TRBV4-3 to TRBJ2-5, with TRBD1 as a possible D gene (5 bases). The V gene's germline CDR1 is LGHNA and CDR2 YSLEER. CDR3 size: 15 residues. V was clipped by 5 bases and J by 2 bases, with 15 bases between them. The CDR3 reads CASSFKAGIQETQYF. The CDR3 DNA reads TGCGCCAGCAGCTTCAAGGCAGGGATACAAGAGACCCAGTACTTC.

The CDR3 region has the DNA TGTGCCAGCAGCCAAAGGTTAGCTGGTGATACGGATACGCAGTATTTT. It yields the protein CASSQRLAGDTDTQYF. This sequence joins TRBV4-2 and TRBJ2-3; the D is unclear. Germline V gene lookup returns CDR1 LGHNA and CDR2 YNFKEQ. CDR3 length: 16 residues. V dropped 2 bases and J dropped 6 bases, with 18 bases sitting between them.